These T cell receptor beta chains were read from a single sample in a study of shared clonotypes between healthy human individuals. Some clones are missing from TCRdb's copy, which holds only in-frame ones; the method was immunoSEQ multiplex PCR. The table has about 2.1 million clones, about 93% seen once; the top ten hold approximately 1.7%. Sample: naive CD8+ T cells from PBMCs. These receptors were obtained from a man between 18 and 29 years old in good health. Some clones in this sample may be carry-over from other donors' samples. Both conserved end residues are part of each CDR3. A D gene is named only where the DNA matches it firmly. Clone size, where shown, is once, few, many, or a class for clones that have expanded.

clone size	D gene	V gene	J gene	CDR3 protein	CDR3 DNA
-	TRBD1	TRBV28	TRBJ2-1	CASKVIPGTGLTNEQFF	TGTGCCAGCAAGGTGATACCCGGGACAGGTCTGACCAATGAGCAGTTCTTC
once	TRBD2	TRBV6-5	TRBJ2-5	CASGPGGQETQYF	TGTGCCAGCGGTCCGGGAGGGCAAGAGACCCAGTACTTC
once	-	TRBV5-1	TRBJ2-7	CASSLEARGLHEQYF	TGCGCCAGCAGCTTGGAGGCCAGGGGATTACACGAGCAGTACTTC
-	-	TRBV11-1	TRBJ2-1	CASSHSGVGEQFF	TGTGCCAGCAGCCATAGTGGGGTGGGTGAGCAGTTCTTC
-	-	TRBV7-6	TRBJ2-1	CASSPRGSGYNEQFF	TGTGCCAGCAGCCCCCGGGGAAGCGGATACAATGAGCAGTTCTTC
-	TRBD2	TRBV9	TRBJ2-5	CASGSGGQETQYF	TGTGCCAGCGGGTCGGGAGGCCAAGAGACCCAGTACTTC
-	-	TRBV27	TRBJ2-7	CASSALPGRGYEQYF	TGTGCCAGCAGTGCTCTACCGGGACGGGGCTACGAGCAGTACTTC
-	TRBD2	TRBV10-3	TRBJ2-1	CAIREGLGNEQFF	TGTGCCATCAGGGAAGGACTAGGAAATGAGCAGTTCTTC
-	-	TRBV15	TRBJ2-7	CATSRDREGPSYEQYF	TGTGCCACCAGCAGAGATCGGGAAGGGCCTTCCTACGAGCAGTACTTC
-	-	TRBV15	TRBJ2-1	CATSASGNNEQFF	TGTGCCACCAGCGCTTCTGGGAACAATGAGCAGTTCTTC
-	-	TRBV5-1	TRBJ2-2	CASNLASRTATTGELFF	TGCGCCAGCAACTTGGCCAGTAGGACAGCTACCACCGGGGAGCTGTTTTTT
-	TRBD1	TRBV5-8	TRBJ1-1	CASTSGGANTEAFF	TGTGCCAGCACCTCAGGGGGCGCGAACACTGAAGCTTTCTTT
-	TRBD1	TRBV19	TRBJ2-7	CASSMQDRGIGVYEQYF	TGTGCCAGTAGTATGCAGGACAGGGGGATAGGAGTGTACGAGCAGTACTTC
-	-	TRBV7-9	TRBJ1-2	CASSLLTDLYDYGYTF	TGTGCCAGCAGCCTCCTAACCGATCTCTACGACTATGGCTACACCTTC
few	-	TRBV15	TRBJ1-1	CATSRGRARNTEAFF	TGTGCCACCAGCAGAGGAAGGGCCAGGAACACTGAAGCTTTCTTT
-	-	TRBV7-9	TRBJ1-3	CASSLREPTTGNTIYF	TGTGCCAGCAGCTTGAGAGAACCGACGACTGGAAACACCATATATTTT
-	TRBD1	TRBV5-4	TRBJ1-1	CASRGTANTEAFF	TGTGCCAGCAGAGGGACAGCGAACACTGAAGCTTTCTTT
once	-	TRBV7-9	TRBJ2-2	CASSTPLGGYAGELFF	TGTGCCAGCAGCACCCCCCTGGGGGGTTACGCCGGGGAGCTGTTTTTT
-	-	TRBV28	TRBJ2-2	CASSLPSFEPSNTGELFF	TGTGCCAGCAGTTTACCTAGCTTCGAACCGTCGAACACCGGGGAGCTGTTTTTT
-	-	TRBV14	TRBJ2-7	CASSHGRRYEQYF	TGTGCCAGCAGCCATGGACGGCGGTACGAGCAGTACTTC
-	TRBD1	TRBV11-2	TRBJ1-4	CASSPRTGDEKLFF	TGTGCCAGCAGCCCCAGGACAGGGGATGAAAAACTGTTTTTT
-	-	TRBV15	TRBJ1-4	CATSRVGTNRGEKLFF	TGTGCCACCAGCAGAGTAGGGACAAATCGAGGTGAAAAACTGTTTTTT
few	-	TRBV7-9	TRBJ1-3	CASSLQGTGNTIYF	TGTGCCAGCAGCCTACAGGGTACTGGAAACACCATATATTTT
-	-	TRBV29-1	TRBJ2-3	CSVTILPDTQYF	TGCAGCGTTACTATTTTACCAGATACGCAGTATTTT
-	-	TRBV25-1	TRBJ1-2	CASRPRGGNYGYTF	TGTGCCAGCAGGCCTAGGGGAGGTAACTATGGCTACACCTTC
-	-	TRBV29-1	TRBJ2-7	CSVAQSYEQYF	TGCAGCGTTGCTCAGTCCTACGAGCAGTACTTC
-	TRBD1	TRBV29-1	TRBJ1-2	CSVVGGLNYGYTF	TGCAGCGTTGTAGGGGGCCTAAACTATGGCTACACCTTC
-	-	TRBV10-3	TRBJ1-1	CATAQGQNTEAFF	TGTGCCACCGCGCAAGGACAAAACACTGAAGCTTTCTTT
-	TRBD1	TRBV6-4	TRBJ1-1	CASSRDRGHTEAFF	TGTGCCAGCAGCCGGGACAGGGGGCACACTGAAGCTTTCTTT
once	TRBD1	TRBV7-2	TRBJ1-2	CASSWEKRGQKDNSGYTF	TGTGCCAGCAGCTGGGAGAAGAGGGGGCAGAAGGATAACTCTGGCTACACCTTC
few	-	TRBV5-1	TRBJ1-1	CASSLRNLNTEAFF	TGCGCCAGCAGCTTGCGCAACCTTAACACTGAAGCTTTCTTT
-	TRBD2	TRBV27	TRBJ2-1	CASSIWTSVGGEQFF	TGTGCCAGCAGTATATGGACTAGCGTTGGGGGTGAGCAGTTCTTC
-	-	TRBV27	TRBJ2-5	CASASSGIYQETQYF	TGTGCCAGCGCTTCAAGCGGAATCTACCAAGAGACCCAGTACTTC
-	-	TRBV5-6	TRBJ2-7	CASSLAVPVLVRNEQYF	TGTGCCAGCAGCTTGGCCGTCCCGGTGCTCGTCCGGAACGAGCAGTACTTC
-	TRBD2	TRBV28	TRBJ2-7	CASSIGTSGIFLREQYF	TGTGCCAGCAGTATAGGGACTAGCGGGATATTTCTACGCGAGCAGTACTTC
-	-	TRBV30	TRBJ1-2	CAWSVSGGYTF	TGTGCCTGGAGTGTAAGTGGTGGCTACACCTTC
-	-	TRBV19	TRBJ1-5	CASTEGEYSNQPQHF	TGTGCCAGTACCGAAGGGGAGTATAGCAATCAGCCCCAGCATTTT
-	TRBD1	TRBV27	TRBJ2-7	CASRSRTGLGEQYF	TGTGCCAGCAGAAGTAGGACAGGGTTGGGCGAGCAGTACTTC
-	TRBD2	TRBV4-1	TRBJ2-5	CASSLAGGPPETQYF	TGCGCCAGCAGCCTAGCGGGAGGGCCACCAGAGACCCAGTACTTC
once	-	TRBV29-1	TRBJ2-3	CSVVGGRAADTQYF	TGCAGCGTTGTTGGGGGCAGGGCAGCAGATACGCAGTATTTT
-	TRBD2	TRBV7-8	TRBJ2-1	CASSPGLAGGRIYNEQFF	TGTGCCAGCAGCCCGGGACTAGCGGGAGGCCGGATCTACAATGAGCAGTTCTTC
few	-	TRBV30	TRBJ1-1	CAWSVLGSGAFF	TGTGCCTGGAGTGTACTAGGGTCCGGAGCTTTCTTT
-	-	TRBV27	TRBJ1-5	CASSWTEGVQPQHF	TGTGCCAGCAGTTGGACAGAAGGAGTTCAGCCCCAGCATTTT
-	-	TRBV5-6	TRBJ2-2	CASSLVGPWGAGELFF	TGTGCCAGCAGCTTGGTGGGACCCTGGGGCGCCGGGGAGCTGTTTTTT
-	-	TRBV27	TRBJ2-7	CASSPSISSSSYEQYF	TGTGCCAGCAGTCCCTCGATTAGCTCGAGCTCCTACGAGCAGTACTTC
once	-	TRBV13	TRBJ1-1	CASSLKRTPEAFF	TGTGCCAGCAGCTTAAAAAGGACGCCTGAAGCTTTCTTT
-	TRBD2	TRBV4-1	TRBJ2-1	CASSLRPAGGGEQFF	TGCGCCAGCAGCCTAAGACCGGCGGGAGGAGGTGAGCAGTTCTTC
-	-	TRBV4-3	TRBJ2-2	CASSQDPPLGRTELTGELFF	TGCGCCAGCAGCCAAGATCCCCCACTAGGACGCACGGAGCTCACCGGGGAGCTGTTTTTT
-	-	TRBV11-2	TRBJ2-7	CASSFGSYEQYF	TGTGCCAGCAGCTTTGGTAGCTACGAGCAGTACTTC
-	-	TRBV28	TRBJ2-1	CASGHGSSYNEQFF	TGTGCCTCGGGCCACGGCAGCTCCTACAATGAGCAGTTCTTC
-	-	TRBV9	TRBJ1-3	CASSENPGSLSGNTIYF	TGTGCCAGCAGCGAGAATCCCGGGTCCCTCTCTGGAAACACCATATATTTT
-	-	TRBV9	TRBJ1-2	CASSDGASLYGYTF	TGTGCCAGCAGCGACGGCGCCTCATTATATGGCTACACCTTC
-	-	TRBV7-9	TRBJ1-3	CASSLPNSGNTIYF	TGTGCCAGCAGTCTCCCGAACTCTGGAAACACCATATATTTT
-	-	TRBV28	TRBJ1-5	CASSPDPRGHNSNQPQHF	TGTGCCAGCAGCCCCGACCCGAGAGGACACAATAGCAATCAGCCCCAGCATTTT
-	TRBD1	TRBV18	TRBJ2-7	CASSPAGGVYEQYF	TGTGCCAGCTCACCTGCAGGGGGCGTCTACGAGCAGTACTTC